A selection of T cell receptor beta chains follows, all from one sample in a study of T cell responses to AZD1222 COVID-19 vaccine. Clones were sequenced by immunoSEQ multiplex PCR, and TCRdb holds only the in-frame ones, with some missing. This table holds about 160,000 clones, 85% to 90% found once. The input for sequencing was peripheral blood, taken on day 0 of AZD1222 vaccination. These receptors came from an adult in good health. CDR3s include the opening cysteine and the closing phenylalanine or tryptophan. Each record gives: clone size, J gene, V gene, D gene, CDR3 DNA, CDR3 protein. A D gene is named only where the DNA matches it firmly. Clone size, where shown, is once, few, many, or a class for clones that have expanded.

clone size: once; J gene: TRBJ2-7; V gene: TRBV28; D gene: NA; CDR3 DNA: TGTGCCAGCAGCCCGACTACCTCCTACGAGCAGTACTTC; CDR3 protein: CASSPTTSYEQYF
clone size: NA; J gene: TRBJ2-2; V gene: TRBV7-9; D gene: NA; CDR3 DNA: TGTGCCAGCAGCTCTGGGGCGAGCTACACCGGGGAGCTGTTTTTT; CDR3 protein: CASSSGASYTGELFF
clone size: NA; J gene: TRBJ1-5; V gene: TRBV6-5; D gene: NA; CDR3 DNA: TGTGCCAGCGGGCAGGGACTCACGGCCCAGCATTTT; CDR3 protein: CASGQGLTAQHF
clone size: NA; J gene: TRBJ2-1; V gene: TRBV3-1/TRBV3-2; D gene: NA; CDR3 DNA: TGTGCCAGCAGCGTTAGCGTTAGGGCCTACAATGAGCAGTTCTTC; CDR3 protein: CASSVSVRAYNEQFF
clone size: NA; J gene: TRBJ1-2; V gene: TRBV7-2; D gene: NA; CDR3 DNA: TGTGCCAGTAGCTCTCGGACAGTGAATGGCTACACCTTC; CDR3 protein: CASSSRTVNGYTF
clone size: once; J gene: TRBJ2-5; V gene: TRBV3-1/TRBV3-2; D gene: NA; CDR3 DNA: TGTGCCAGCAGCCAAGAGCCCTTGGCGGCCCAGTACTTC; CDR3 protein: CASSQEPLAAQYF
clone size: few; J gene: TRBJ2-2; V gene: TRBV30; D gene: NA; CDR3 DNA: TGTGCCTACTCTCGGGGGAGCGACACCGGGGAGCTGTTTTTT; CDR3 protein: CAYSRGSDTGELFF
clone size: once; J gene: TRBJ1-3; V gene: TRBV4-3; D gene: NA; CDR3 DNA: TGCGCCAGCAGCCAAGATTTGGCAGGGGTCTCTGGAAACACCATATATTTT; CDR3 protein: CASSQDLAGVSGNTIYF
clone size: once; J gene: TRBJ2-1; V gene: TRBV3-1/TRBV3-2; D gene: NA; CDR3 DNA: TGTGCCAGCAGCCAAGGGGTTTCCAATGAGCAGTTCTTC; CDR3 protein: CASSQGVSNEQFF
clone size: NA; J gene: TRBJ2-7; V gene: TRBV28; D gene: TRBD2; CDR3 DNA: TGTGCCAGCAGTTTGACTAGCGGGGACTACGAGCAGTACTTC; CDR3 protein: CASSLTSGDYEQYF
clone size: NA; J gene: TRBJ1-2; V gene: TRBV6-5; D gene: TRBD1; CDR3 DNA: TGTGCCAGCAGTTCCCCCGGGACAGGGGGGAAAGGCTACACCTTC; CDR3 protein: CASSSPGTGGKGYTF
clone size: NA; J gene: TRBJ1-1; V gene: TRBV12-3/TRBV12-4; D gene: TRBD1; CDR3 DNA: TGTGCCAGCAGTTTGACAGGGTTCGAAGCTTTCTTT; CDR3 protein: CASSLTGFEAFF
clone size: once; J gene: TRBJ1-1; V gene: TRBV6-2/TRBV6-3; D gene: TRBD1; CDR3 DNA: TGTGCCAGCAGTTCGGGACCCCAGCTGGACAGGGGTGCGGAAACTGAAGCTTTCTTT; CDR3 protein: CASSSGPQLDRGAETEAFF
clone size: NA; J gene: TRBJ2-7; V gene: TRBV14; D gene: NA; CDR3 DNA: TGTGCCAGCAGCCAAGATAGGGCTTCCGAGCAGTACTTC; CDR3 protein: CASSQDRASEQYF
clone size: NA; J gene: TRBJ1-1; V gene: TRBV5-1; D gene: TRBD1; CDR3 DNA: TGCGCCAGCAGCGTCGTGACAGGGGATCGGTCTGAAGCTTTCTTT; CDR3 protein: CASSVVTGDRSEAFF
clone size: NA; J gene: TRBJ1-3; V gene: TRBV7-2; D gene: NA; CDR3 DNA: TGTGCCAGCAGCCGTCGTCAGGGCGCGGGAAACACCATATATTTT; CDR3 protein: CASSRRQGAGNTIYF
clone size: NA; J gene: TRBJ2-2; V gene: TRBV19; D gene: NA; CDR3 DNA: TGTGCCAGTAGTGGGAACAGGGTGAACACCGGGGAGCTGTTTTTT; CDR3 protein: CASSGNRVNTGELFF
clone size: many; J gene: TRBJ1-4; V gene: TRBV6-1; D gene: TRBD1; CDR3 DNA: TGTGCCAGCAGTGAAGCTGTTCCGGGACAGGGCGGTGAAAAACTGTTTTTT; CDR3 protein: CASSEAVPGQGGEKLFF
clone size: NA; J gene: TRBJ1-1; V gene: TRBV9; D gene: NA; CDR3 DNA: TGTGCCAGCAGCGCCAGAGTCAGCCCCGGCGGCACTGAAGCTTTCTTT; CDR3 protein: CASSARVSPGGTEAFF
clone size: NA; J gene: TRBJ2-2; V gene: TRBV6-6; D gene: NA; CDR3 DNA: TGTGCCAGCGGGGACGTAAACACCGGGGAGCTGTTTTTT; CDR3 protein: CASGDVNTGELFF
clone size: NA; J gene: TRBJ2-1; V gene: TRBV24-1; D gene: TRBD2; CDR3 DNA: TGTGCCACCAGTGATTTTCCTAGCGGGGGGGACAATGAGCAGTTCTTC; CDR3 protein: CATSDFPSGGDNEQFF
clone size: NA; J gene: TRBJ2-2; V gene: TRBV28; D gene: NA; CDR3 DNA: TGTGCCACCACCACAGACACCGGGGAGCTGTTTTTT; CDR3 protein: CATTTDTGELFF
clone size: NA; J gene: TRBJ1-1; V gene: TRBV30; D gene: NA; CDR3 DNA: TGTGCCTGGAAGGGTGGGGGCACTGAAGCTTTCTTT; CDR3 protein: CAWKGGGTEAFF
clone size: NA; J gene: TRBJ2-1; V gene: TRBV5-1; D gene: TRBD2; CDR3 DNA: TGCGCCAGCAGCTTGGAGGGGACTAGCGGGAGAGGGTCCTACAATGAGCAGTTCTTC; CDR3 protein: CASSLEGTSGRGSYNEQFF
clone size: once; J gene: TRBJ2-7; V gene: TRBV9; D gene: NA; CDR3 DNA: TGTGCCAGCAGCGTGACATTATTCACCTACGAGCAGTACTTC; CDR3 protein: CASSVTLFTYEQYF
clone size: NA; J gene: TRBJ1-3; V gene: TRBV5-6; D gene: TRBD1; CDR3 DNA: TGTGCCAGCAGCTTGGCTAACAGGGGGCGGCGAAACACCATATATTTT; CDR3 protein: CASSLANRGRRNTIYF
clone size: NA; J gene: TRBJ1-6; V gene: TRBV10-2; D gene: NA; CDR3 DNA: TGCGCCAGCAGATGGGACCTCAATTCACCCCTCCACTTT; CDR3 protein: CASRWDLNSPLHF
clone size: NA; J gene: TRBJ2-2; V gene: TRBV4-2; D gene: NA; CDR3 DNA: TGTGCCAGCAGCCAAGATCTGGGTACACAGGGATTAGGAGGGGAGCTGTTTTTT; CDR3 protein: CASSQDLGTQGLGGELFF
clone size: NA; J gene: TRBJ1-2; V gene: TRBV28; D gene: NA; CDR3 DNA: TGTGCCAGCAGTTTAGTGGGTTCGGGAGCCTATGGCTACACCTTC; CDR3 protein: CASSLVGSGAYGYTF
clone size: NA; J gene: TRBJ1-4; V gene: TRBV28; D gene: TRBD1; CDR3 DNA: TGTGCCAGCAGTCTCGGACAGGCCACAACTAATGAAAAACTGTTTTTT; CDR3 protein: CASSLGQATTNEKLFF
clone size: once; J gene: TRBJ2-7; V gene: TRBV28; D gene: NA; CDR3 DNA: TGTGCCAGCAGCCGGCTTGCGAACTCCTACGAGCAGTACTTC; CDR3 protein: CASSRLANSYEQYF
clone size: NA; J gene: TRBJ1-2; V gene: TRBV3-1/TRBV3-2; D gene: NA; CDR3 DNA: TGTGCCAGCAGCCAAGGGGGTTGGGGGGCTAATGGCTACACCTTC; CDR3 protein: CASSQGGWGANGYTF
clone size: NA; J gene: TRBJ1-1; V gene: TRBV13; D gene: TRBD1; CDR3 DNA: TGTGCCAGCAGCTTAGGAACCTCCGGGACAGGGAACACTGAAGCTTTCTTT; CDR3 protein: CASSLGTSGTGNTEAFF
clone size: NA; J gene: TRBJ1-6; V gene: TRBV2; D gene: TRBD1; CDR3 DNA: TGTGCCAGCAGTCGACAGGGTTCCAATAATTCACCCCTCCACTTT; CDR3 protein: CASSRQGSNNSPLHF
clone size: NA; J gene: TRBJ2-2; V gene: TRBV30; D gene: NA; CDR3 DNA: TGTGCCTGGAGTGTACAGGGGGGGCACACCGGGGAGCTGTTTTTT; CDR3 protein: CAWSVQGGHTGELFF
clone size: NA; J gene: TRBJ1-1; V gene: TRBV6-1; D gene: NA; CDR3 DNA: TGTGCCAGCAGTGACCTCCGGACGGCTAAGAACACTGAAGCTTTCTTT; CDR3 protein: CASSDLRTAKNTEAFF
clone size: NA; J gene: TRBJ1-5; V gene: TRBV4-2; D gene: NA; CDR3 DNA: TGTGCCAGCAGCCAGGGTGACGATAGCAATCAGCCCCAGCATTTT; CDR3 protein: CASSQGDDSNQPQHF
clone size: NA; J gene: TRBJ2-7; V gene: TRBV19; D gene: NA; CDR3 DNA: TGTGCCAGTAGTAATGGGGGCGGTTCCTACGAGCAGTACTTC; CDR3 protein: CASSNGGGSYEQYF
clone size: NA; J gene: TRBJ2-7; V gene: TRBV27; D gene: NA; CDR3 DNA: TGTGCCAGCGGGACGTTGGGAGGCTACGAGCAGTACTTC; CDR3 protein: CASGTLGGYEQYF
clone size: NA; J gene: TRBJ2-2; V gene: TRBV15; D gene: NA; CDR3 DNA: TGTGCCACCAGCAGAGTCGTCGACACCGGGGAGCTGTTTTTT; CDR3 protein: CATSRVVDTGELFF
clone size: NA; J gene: TRBJ1-2; V gene: TRBV29-1; D gene: TRBD1; CDR3 DNA: TGCAGCGTTGCAGGACAGGGGATCTATGGCTACACCTTC; CDR3 protein: CSVAGQGIYGYTF
clone size: NA; J gene: TRBJ2-7; V gene: TRBV5-1; D gene: TRBD1; CDR3 DNA: TGCGCCAGCAGCTTGGCAGGGACAGGGAAGTACGAGCAGTACTTC; CDR3 protein: CASSLAGTGKYEQYF
clone size: few; J gene: TRBJ2-1; V gene: TRBV21-1; D gene: NA; CDR3 DNA: TGTGCCAGCGTCCCTGAAGAGTTCTTC; CDR3 protein: CASVPEEFF
clone size: NA; J gene: TRBJ1-1; V gene: TRBV19; D gene: NA; CDR3 DNA: TGTGCCAGTAGTATAGATATATCGGGGACAACTGAAGCTTTCTTT; CDR3 protein: CASSIDISGTTEAFF
clone size: NA; J gene: TRBJ2-1; V gene: TRBV20-1; D gene: NA; CDR3 DNA: TGCAGTGCTAGTAAGCGACAGGATCGAGTAGGCGATGAGCAGTTCTTC; CDR3 protein: CSASKRQDRVGDEQFF
clone size: NA; J gene: TRBJ2-3; V gene: TRBV6-1; D gene: TRBD1; CDR3 DNA: TGTGCCAGCAGTGGGCGACAGGGGGCTTTGTGGACAGATACGCAGTATTTT; CDR3 protein: CASSGRQGALWTDTQYF
clone size: NA; J gene: TRBJ2-1; V gene: TRBV10-3; D gene: NA; CDR3 DNA: TGTGCCATCAGTTCCATGAATGAGCAGTTCTTC; CDR3 protein: CAISSMNEQFF
clone size: NA; J gene: TRBJ2-3; V gene: TRBV6-2/TRBV6-3; D gene: TRBD2; CDR3 DNA: TGTGCCAGCAGTGTCGGACTAGGTTACACAGATACGCAGTATTTT; CDR3 protein: CASSVGLGYTDTQYF
clone size: NA; J gene: TRBJ1-2; V gene: TRBV4-1; D gene: NA; CDR3 DNA: TGCGCCAGCAGCCAATTGTCGAGGGAAGGCTACACCTTC; CDR3 protein: CASSQLSREGYTF
clone size: NA; J gene: TRBJ1-3; V gene: TRBV29-1; D gene: NA; CDR3 DNA: TGCAGCGTTGGACATAACTCTGGAAACACCATATATTTT; CDR3 protein: CSVGHNSGNTIYF
clone size: NA; J gene: TRBJ1-1; V gene: TRBV7-9; D gene: TRBD1; CDR3 DNA: TGTGCCAGCAGCACGACAATGACAGGGGATTTTCGGTCTGAAGCTTTCTTT; CDR3 protein: CASSTTMTGDFRSEAFF
clone size: once; J gene: TRBJ2-5; V gene: TRBV18; D gene: NA; CDR3 DNA: TGTGCCAGCTCACCAAAATCGGGGTCTCCGACCCAGTACTTC; CDR3 protein: CASSPKSGSPTQYF